This record concerns one T cell receptor (beta chain) sequence. Its antigen is as yet unknown. PCR used 60 Vbeta primers and 13 Jbeta primers. Clones were sequenced by immunoSEQ multiplex PCR, and TCRdb holds only the in-frame ones, with some missing. Among approximately 72,000 clones listed, 65% to 70% were seen once. The data derive from a study of cytomegalovirus exposure and HLA in healthy donors. Broader study findings: As a later analysis revealed, the rate of TCR association differed by HLA locus, with DRB1 most and HLA-C fewest. Cytomegalovirus status was reportedly diagnosed by the classifier with high specificity and sensitivity. Three CMV-associated chains were confirmed in vitro to be specific for CMV antigens. As a later analysis showed, several of the most significant clusters appeared to be linked to common viral pathogens.

The CDR3 is 16 amino acids. Per the germline V gene, CDR1 is LGHNA and CDR2 is YSLEER. Trimming pared 5 bases from V and 3 bases from J, leaving 19 bases between. This rearrangement joins TRBV4-3 to TRBJ1-1; tentative D call: TRBD1 (6 bases). The clonotype comes from a man aged 40-49 years in good health and CMV-seropositive. The sequenced material came from PBMCs. The CDR3 DNA sequence: TGCGCCAGCAGCAACCCGGCGTCGGGGGGCTACACTGAAGCTTTCTTT. This sequence encodes CASSNPASGGYTEAFF.